The 29 T cell receptor beta chains below all came from one sample that was sequenced in a study of T cell repertoires in cytomegalovirus infection. TCRdb recomputed calls from the reads with MiXCR, one row per CDR3 protein. The sample includes 650,000 to 900,000 distinct CDR3 sequences, under 35% seen only once; the top ten take around 12%. Their specific antigens are unknown. The sample here was cultured CD8+ T cells from PBMCs, taken from culture after CMV antigen stimulation. Receptors originate from a human donor in good health (CMV status not recorded). Some clones in this sample may be carry-over from other donors' samples.

This chain links TRBV27 with TRBJ2-7; 7 bases align to TRBD2. This CDR3 has 13 amino acids. CDR1 is MNHEY and CDR2 is SMNVEV in the germline V gene (reference sequence). Germline trimming cut 5 bases from V and 1 base from J; bases unmatched to any gene: 2. CDR3 sequence: CASSLAASYEQYV. The CDR3 DNA is TGTGCCAGCAGTCTAGCGGCGTCCTACGAGCAGTACGTC.

There are a few counts of this clonotype. The chain is built from TRBV6-2 or TRBV6-3 and TRBJ2-5; no definite D call. CDR3 length: 12 residues. V was trimmed by 3 bases and J by 7 bases, leaving 9 bases between them. Looked up from germline, CDR1 is MNHEY and CDR2 is SVGEGT. The CDR3 nucleotides read TGTGCCAGCAGTTATCTGATCGGGACCCAGTACTTC. Translation: CASSYLIGTQYF.

This clonotype occurred many times. The rearrangement links TRBV4-1 to TRBJ2-1; D is unclear. CDR3 length: 18 amino acids. CDR1 is MGHRA, CDR2 YSYEKL, per germline. Trimming removed 0 bases at V and 4 bases at J, with 19 bases between. CDR3 bases: TGCGCCAGCAGCCAAGAAGGATCCCAATCGAGGTGGTACAATGAGCAGTTCTTC. Amino acid sequence: CASSQEGSQSRWYNEQFF.

This clonotype was seen only a few times. This sequence joins TRBV7-6 and TRBJ1-2, with 7 bases that match TRBD1. V was pared by 4 bases and J by 6 bases, with 5 bases of the junction left unmatched. Germline CDR1 reads SGHVS; CDR2 reads FNYEAQ. This CDR3 contains 13 residues. CDR3 loop: CASSWGTADGYTF. The CDR3 DNA reads as TGTGCCAGCAGCTGGGGGACAGCGGATGGCTACACCTTC.

This chain connects TRBV15 to TRBJ1-4, with 10 positions matching TRBD1. The J segment lost 7 bases and the V segment lost 5 bases, leaving 1 base of the junction unmatched. Germline loops: CDR1 LNHNV, CDR2 YYDKDF (reference sequence). The CDR3 has 13 amino acids. The CDR3 is CATSGDRGEKLFF. The CDR3 coding sequence is TGTGCCACCAGCGGGGACAGGGGTGAAAAACTGTTTTTT. Combining the CDR3 with reference TRBV15 and TRBJ1-4 gives the whole variable domain DAMVIQNPRYQVTQFGKPVTLSCSQTLNHNVMYWYQQKSSQAPKLLFHYYDKDFNNEADTPDNFQSRRPNTSFCFLDIRSPGLGDTAMYLCATSGDRGEKLFFGSGTQLSVL.

This clonotype came up a few times. The chain combines TRBV6-1 with TRBJ2-7, with D maybe TRBD1 (6 bases). The CDR3 spans 13 residues. Trimming stripped 1 base from V and 6 bases from J, with 10 bases between. Germline V CDR1 and CDR2: MNHNS, SASEGT. DNA for the CDR3: TGTGCCAGCAGTGAAGATATAGGGGGCGAGCAGTACGTC. It encodes CASSEDIGGEQYV.

This chain connects TRBV7-4 to TRBJ1-2, with D perhaps TRBD1 (5 bases). The CDR3 is 16 residues long. Looked up from germline, CDR1 is SGHVT and CDR2 is SQSDAQ. With 1 base removed from V and 6 bases from J, the gap between germline ends came to 18 bases. The CDR3 sequence is CASSLDHGKAGDGYTF. The DNA for the CDR3 is TGTGCCAGCAGCTTAGATCACGGGAAAGCGGGGGATGGCTACACCTTC.

The CDR3 here is CASTYPGDGYGYTF. CDR3 bases: TGTGCCAGCACCTATCCGGGGGACGGCTATGGCTACACCTTC. The chain uses TRBV28 and TRBJ1-2, with a weak D call TRBD1 (5 bases). This CDR3 has 14 residues. Germline loops: CDR1 MDHEN, CDR2 SYDVKM. Trimming took off 7 bases at V and 4 bases at J, with 16 bases between the two ends.

V usage is TRBV20-1 and J usage is TRBJ2-7, with 9 positions matching TRBD1. Looked up from germline, CDR1 is DFQATT and CDR2 is SNEGSKA (reference sequence). The CDR3 covers 15 residues. Trimming at V came to 2 bases and at J to 4 bases, leaving 9 bases not matched to a gene. The CDR3 coding sequence is TGCAGTGCTAGAACCACAGGGGGCCGTTTATACGAGCAGTACTTC. It yields the protein CSARTTGGRLYEQYF.

This chain links TRBV4-1 with TRBJ1-2, with 9 bases aligning to TRBD1. The V and J ends lost 0 bases and 8 bases, in that order; junction bases with no gene match: 7. This CDR3 has 15 residues. CDR1 is MGHRA and CDR2 is YSYEKL in the germline V gene. In DNA, the CDR3 is TGCGCCAGCAGCCAAGATTCGGGACAGGGAAGCGGCTACACCTTC. Translated, it gives CASSQDSGQGSGYTF.

This clonotype came up a few times. This rearrangement joins TRBV7-3 to TRBJ2-1; D might be TRBD1 or TRBD2, each matching 5 bases. The V end was cut by 6 bases, the J end by 7 bases, with 13 bases between. CDR3 length: 13 amino acids. Germline V gene data show CDR1 as SGHTA and CDR2 as FQGTGA. The CDR3 DNA reads as TGTGCCAGCAGATTAGGGACCGCGAATGAGCAGTTCTTC. Translation gives CASRLGTANEQFF.

The rearrangement joins TRBV27 to TRBJ2-1; tentative D call: TRBD2 (6 bases). The germline CDR1 and CDR2 sequences are MNHEY and SMNVEV (reference sequence). The CDR3 length is 15 residues. The V end lost 2 bases, the J end lost 7 bases, and 15 bases lay between the germline ends. Written as DNA, the CDR3 is TGTGCCAGCAGTTTACTAGGGACTCGGGTAAATGAGCAGTTCTTC. This codes for CASSLLGTRVNEQFF.

The rearrangement links TRBV19 to TRBJ1-2; D ambiguous. The CDR3 runs to 14 residues. Germline V gene data show CDR1 as LNHDA and CDR2 as SQIVND (reference sequence). V was cut by 7 bases and J by 0 bases, with 12 bases left in between. The CDR3 spells CASTPDGPNYGYTF. CDR3 coding DNA: TGTGCCAGTACCCCGGACGGACCTAACTATGGCTACACCTTC.

The gene calls are TRBV2 and TRBJ1-2; D gene uncertain. Germline CDR1 reads SNHLY; CDR2 reads FYNNEI. This CDR3 contains 13 residues. Trimming removed 7 bases from V and 4 bases from J, with 13 bases in between. CDR3 residues: CASKEGAVYGYTF. The CDR3 region has the DNA TGTGCCAGCAAAGAGGGCGCAGTCTATGGCTACACCTTC.

This chain joins TRBV27 and TRBJ2-7, with TRBD1 matching 8 bases. The V and J ends lost 3 bases and 5 bases, in that order; junction bases with no gene match: 9. The CDR3 runs 15 residues. Looked up from germline, CDR1 is MNHEY and CDR2 is SMNVEV (reference sequence). Here the CDR3 DNA reads TGTGCCAGCAGTTTCGTCAGGGGGCGCGGGGACGAGCAGTACTTC. Translated, it gives CASSFVRGRGDEQYF.

The rearrangement links TRBV7-8 to TRBJ1-1, with D unresolved. In germline, CDR1 is SGHVS, CDR2 FQNEAQ. The CDR3 sequence is 17 residues long. V was shortened by 5 bases and J by 0 bases, with 19 bases between the two germline ends. CDR3 nucleotides: TGTGCCAGCAGCCTAGAATCCCGCCTACGAATGAACACTGAAGCTTTCTTT. Protein: CASSLESRLRMNTEAFF.

This clonotype was seen a handful of times. V usage is TRBV4-1 and J usage is TRBJ2-3, with 11 bases identical to TRBD2. This CDR3 is built from 18 residues. Per germline, CDR1 MGHRA and CDR2 YSYEKL. J gave up 7 bases and V 0 bases, and 12 bases lay outside the gene matches. The CDR3 here is CASSQDTPLAGVTHTQYF. The CDR3, as DNA: TGCGCCAGCAGCCAAGATACCCCACTAGCGGGGGTGACGCATACGCAGTATTTT.

This clonotype was counted a few times. The chain is built from TRBV7-6 and TRBJ1-5; weak D call: TRBD1 (5 bases). CDR3 length equals 16 residues. The V end lost 0 bases, the J end lost 2 bases, and 11 bases lay between the germline ends. The germline gives CDR1 SGHVS, CDR2 FNYEAQ. The CDR3 spells CASSLAGWDGNQPQHF. CDR3 sequence (DNA): TGTGCCAGCAGCTTAGCAGGGTGGGACGGCAATCAGCCCCAGCATTTT.

The chain links TRBV24-1 to TRBJ2-2; D is unclear. The germline V gene encodes CDR1 KGHDR and CDR2 SFDVKD. Trimming removed 7 bases at V and 2 bases at J, with 10 bases between. The CDR3 is 14 residues long. CDR3 region: CATSGRFNTGELFF. In DNA, the CDR3 is TGTGCCACCAGCGGACGATTTAACACCGGGGAGCTGTTTTTT.

The V call is TRBV7-6, the J call TRBJ2-3; TRBD2 agrees at 13 bases. CDR3 size: 16 residues. Germline CDR1 reads SGHVS; CDR2 reads FNYEAQ. With V trimmed by 6 bases and J by 7 bases, 10 bases remained unmatched. The CDR3 DNA reads TGTGCCAGCAGTCAAAGACTAGCGGGAGGACTTCATACGCAGTATTTT. Residues: CASSQRLAGGLHTQYF.

This clonotype appeared a few times. The chain combines TRBV6-1 with TRBJ2-4; maybe TRBD2 (5 bases). Trimming removed 8 bases from V and 4 bases from J, with 18 bases in between. The germline CDR1 and CDR2 sequences are MNHNS and SASEGT. CDR3 length equals 15 residues. DNA for the CDR3: TGTGCCAGCCTCGACCTACTAGATGATAAAAACATTCAGTACTTC. As protein: CASLDLLDDKNIQYF.

The chain links TRBV19 to TRBJ1-5; 8 bases agree with TRBD1. The germline V gene has CDR1 LNHDA and CDR2 SQIVND (reference sequence). The V gene end was trimmed by 4 bases and the J gene end by 3 bases; junction bases not matched to a gene: 2. The CDR3 contains 14 residues. The CDR3 nucleotides are TGTGCCAGTAGTACAGGGGGCCTCAATCAGCCCCAGCATTTT. Residues: CASSTGGLNQPQHF.

This clonotype was observed a handful of times. This chain connects TRBV27 to TRBJ2-5, with 7 bases identical to TRBD1. The CDR3 is 14 residues long. Looked up from germline, CDR1 is MNHEY and CDR2 is SMNVEV (reference sequence). V dropped 5 bases and J dropped 5; count of bases not matched to a gene: 8. DNA of the CDR3: TGTGCCAGCAGTCCCGGGACAGCATGGGAGACCCAGTACTTC. Protein sequence: CASSPGTAWETQYF.

V is TRBV10-3 and J is TRBJ2-2, with a possible D match to TRBD2 (5 bases). The CDR3 extends over 13 amino acids. CDR1 ENHRY and CDR2 SYGVKD come from the germline V gene. Trimming removed 10 bases at V and 6 bases at J, with 15 bases between. CDR3 residues: CATPGSQAGELFF. CDR3 nucleotide sequence: TGTGCCACACCGGGATCCCAGGCCGGGGAGCTGTTTTTT.

Only a few counts were recorded for this clonotype. The chain couples TRBV19 to TRBJ1-2; D ambiguous. The length of the CDR3 is 15 residues. Between the trimmed V and J ends, which lost 4 bases and 4 bases, there was a span of 16 bases. Germline CDR1 is LNHDA and CDR2 is SQIVND (reference sequence). The DNA for the CDR3 is TGTGCCAGTAGTAAGCAAGGAGGTCCGCTCTATGGCTACACCTTC. Its translation is CASSKQGGPLYGYTF.

The chain combines TRBV2 with TRBJ2-1; 12 bases fit TRBD2. V lost 2 bases, J lost 10 bases, and 6 bases stayed unmatched. This CDR3 has 15 amino acids. Per germline, CDR1 SNHLY and CDR2 FYNNEI. CDR3 protein: CASSERSSGGAEQFF. CDR3 DNA: TGTGCCAGCAGTGAAAGGTCTAGCGGGGGGGCAGAGCAGTTCTTC.

This clonotype has only a few counts. The rearrangement joins TRBV7-6 to TRBJ1-1; D is ambiguous. Trimming removed 6 bases from V and 2 bases from J, with 16 bases in between. This CDR3 has 15 residues. CDR1 SGHVS and CDR2 FNYEAQ come from the germline V gene. DNA for the CDR3: TGTGCCAGCAGTGAGGACGGCGGAGGAAACACTGAAGCTTTCTTT. As protein: CASSEDGGGNTEAFF.

The genes are TRBV12-3 or TRBV12-4 and TRBJ2-7; no clear D. The ends were cut back, 3 bases at V and 9 bases at J, with 12 bases in the middle. The CDR3 runs to 12 residues. In nucleotides, the CDR3 is TGTGCCAGCAGTTTGAGGCAAGACGTGCAGTACTTC. Residues: CASSLRQDVQYF.

This clonotype was recorded many times. The V and J genes are TRBV7-8 and TRBJ2-1, with a possible D match to TRBD1 (6 bases). CDR1 and CDR2 from the germline V gene are SGHVS and FQNEAQ. Deletions cut 7 bases from V and 2 bases from J, with 15 bases between. This CDR3 spans 15 amino acids. CDR3 DNA: TGTGCCAGCAACCCAAAGACAGGTGCCTACAATGAGCAGTTCTTC. Translating gives CASNPKTGAYNEQFF.